This TCR beta chain derives from a study of human T cells and chemical hapten exposure (dated by TCRdb to the early 2020s). Regarding the complete study: For sensitization, 2% DPC in acetone was applied to an approximately 2 cm by approximately 2 cm area of upper inner arm skin. Blood for TCR sequencing was provided by twenty-nine alopecia patients at one to four time points (pre-sensitization, 2, 6 and 24 weeks). The libraries were sequenced as a pool, and the TCR yield per sample differed mostly because of small variations in library volumes within the pool. Patch testing was performed on the upper back with Finn chambers containing 0.01% DPC, and the patch tests were scored after 6 days according to International Contact Dermatitis Research Group standards. Most of the patients in the cohort were female, and the cohort covered alopecia areata with under or over 50% scalp involvement, alopecia totalis and alopecia universalis. In alopecia patients, the study followed how the peripheral blood TCR repertoire changed in vivo over primary and secondary sensitization to diphenylcyclopropenone (DPC), a hapten. Patients additionally received weekly therapeutic DPC doses to the scalp throughout the approximately 25-week study period. Patient blood was sampled pre-sensitization (week 0) and at 2, 6 and about 24 weeks after DPC sensitization. The study at large found these results: After repeated subsampling, the strength of the expansion versus patch-test correlation and the threshold at which it became significant changed. Patch test score was positively correlated with the number of PT1 expanded TCRs, with significance at thresholds 8, 16 and 32 but not at 4. Alopecia, a presumed autoimmune disease, was present in all patients, so the immune response of the patients might differ from that of healthy individuals. DPC sensitization did not change how many TCRs were above 1 in 1000 frequency, and no evidence was found of alterations in global repertoire structure. Significantly more large CDR3 similarity clusters were formed by expanded TCRs than by pre-sensitization or healthy control sets, consistent with antigen-driven responses.

To note about this clonotype: Its antigen is unknown. Base qualities are not at hand, and no much larger clone is one base apart.

V is cut back by 5 bases and J by 5 bases, with 6 bases in the junction unmatched. From the germline V gene (reference sequence), CDR1 is SGHAT and CDR2 is FQDESV. CDR3 length: 14 amino acids, cysteine to phenylalanine. Only the CDR3 part of the read is kept: 42 bases, read in frame from the first base. The method behind the library was RACE. TCRdb records NextSeq 500 as the sequencer. Library preparation attached unique molecular identifiers to individual cDNA molecules for quantitative, reproducible TCR counting. Both TCR alpha and TCR beta chains were sequenced from each blood RNA sample. In the paper's pipeline: The median number of TCRs per sample was 85,000 to 100,000, ranging from about 23,224 to 750,000. The Decombinator software suite was used to annotate V, J and CDR3 in the TCR reads. For PS versus PT1 abundance plots, all samples were subsampled to the same number of TCRs (28,000). TCRs were defined as expanded if absent before sensitization and observed at least eight times at the 2-week time point. The public reads were reanalyzed by TCRdb: fastp trimming at Q25, MiXCR alignment, in-frame beta chains only. Entries that share a CDR3 protein sequence are merged under the most common genes and DNA. The V and J calls and clone size come from TCRdb's table, not from the authors' own analysis. The sample table shows about 120,000 distinct CDR3 sequences, and around 13% are seen once. Less than 0.95% of the sample is taken by the ten largest.

The time point label corresponds to: patch test 1, 2 weeks after DPC sensitization. What the treatment or condition label conveys for this sample: therapeutic diphenylcyclopropenone sensitization with weekly scalp DPC. Blood at each patch-test visit was drawn before the patch test was applied. Patients were considered eligible if aged 18 to 70, diagnosed with alopecia and deemed suitable for DPC therapy, and patients were excluded if pregnant. Unfractionated whole blood was collected in Tempus Blood RNA tubes, and total RNA was extracted from that blood. Sample: whole blood, taken in connection with sensitization to the hapten diphenylcyclopropenone (DPC). This clonotype originated in a man younger than 35 with alopecia areata. Some clones in this sample may be carry-over from other donors' samples. The chain was built from TRBV11-1 and TRBJ2-1, with 7 bases aligning to TRBD2. The DNA reads TGTGCCAGCAGCCTGGGACTACTTAACAATGAGCAGTTCTTC. This yields the protein CASSLGLLNNEQFF.